This TCR beta chain was documented in a study of T-cell reconstitution after alpha-beta-depleted transplantation in children. This clonotype was detected a few times. Unique molecular identifiers tagged the TCRbeta library. TCRdb called the PCR reads again in MiXCR, with one record for every CDR3 protein. The table lists 500,000 or so distinct CDR3 sequences, less than 35% of them singletons, with 2.4% in the top ten. The sample here was PBMCs from the stem cell graft donor, taken from the stem cell graft. The TCR originated in a human donor who donated a stem cell graft to a child with aplastic anemia.

The CDR3 sequence is CASSPEGLAGFEQFF. CDR3 coding DNA: TGTGCCAGCAGCCCAGAGGGACTAGCGGGATTTGAGCAGTTCTTC. The chain uses TRBV11-2 and TRBJ2-1, with TRBD2 identical over 13 bases. Germline lookup yields CDR1 SGHAT and CDR2 FQNNGV. The CDR3 contains 15 residues. After removal of 5 bases from V and 9 bases from J, the junction contained 7 bases not matched to a gene.